Given below is one T cell receptor beta chain in context. The sample originates from a study of blood T cell repertoires in COVID-19. As for the study in general: From the United States, Italy and Spain came samples of acute and convalescent COVID-19. Sources were T cells, B-cell-depleted T cells, or PBMCs; the material itself was cDNA or gDNA.

CDR1 is MDHEN and CDR2 is SYDVKM in the germline V gene. The CDR3 totals 13 residues. V was clipped by 3 bases and J by 4 bases, with 9 bases between them. As processed by the authors: From reference gene primer amplification, estimates of nucleated cell counts were derived. Libraries were prepared by immunoSEQ multiplex PCR; TCRdb keeps only in-frame clonotypes and omits some of them. Clone size and the V and J calls come from that table; the DNA yielded D and trimming. The sample contains about 78,000 clones, around nine tenths of which appear only once. The sample consisted of peripheral blood. The V call is TRBV28, the J call TRBJ2-5, with D perhaps matching TRBD1 (6 bases). The TCR sequence derives from a woman aged 80 or older with active or convalescent COVID-19. The DNA of the CDR3 is TGTGCCAGCAGTTTTGGGACAATAGAGACCCAGTACTTC. It specifies CASSFGTIETQYF.